The next 6 T cell receptor beta chains were all read from a single sample in a study of STAT5B mutations in CD4+ large granular lymphocyte leukemia. Sequencing was performed with immunoSEQ multiplex PCR; in TCRdb, only in-frame clones are kept and a portion is missing. The table lists about 21,000 clones, around three quarters of them singletons. The specimen was CD4+ T cells from blood buffy coats. The receptors shown here come from a human donor in good health.

This clone was detected only once. V and J are TRBV19 and TRBJ1-5, with D possibly matching TRBD1 (6 bases). Germline values: CDR1 LNHDA, CDR2 SQIVND (reference sequence). Trimming pared 3 bases from V and 2 bases from J, leaving 11 bases between. This CDR3 spans 15 amino acids. The CDR3 loop reads CASSMGAGGNQPQHF. The CDR3 DNA reads TGTGCCAGTAGTATGGGGGCGGGAGGCAATCAGCCCCAGCATTTT. Full variable domain (rest looked up from reference TRBV19 and TRBJ1-5): DGGITQSPKYLFRKEGQNVTLSCEQNLNHDAMYWYRQDPGQGLRLIYYSQIVNDFQKGDIAEGYSVSREKKESFPLTVTSAQKNPTAFYLCASSMGAGGNQPQHFGDGTRLSIL.

The chain carries TRBV6-6 and TRBJ2-2, with a tentative D call TRBD1 (5 bases). Looked up from germline, CDR1 is MNHNY and CDR2 is SVGAGI (reference sequence). Trimming left V 6 bases short and J 6 bases short, with 8 bases between. This CDR3 contains 12 residues. The chain's CDR3 is CASRRGSGELFF. CDR3 DNA: TGTGCCAGCAGAAGGGGATCCGGGGAGCTGTTTTTT.

This clone has more than one count but fewer than ten. This chain connects TRBV23-1 to TRBJ1-2; TRBD1 matches 7 bases. TRBV23-1 is sorted into the ORF group, with uncertain function. The CDR3 runs to 13 residues. The V segment lost 7 bases and the J segment 6 bases; nucleotides outside the gene matches: 8. The CDR3 DNA reads as TGCGCCAGCACCCCAGGGGGGGGACATGGCTACACCTTC. This codes for CASTPGGGHGYTF.

The chain links TRBV7-6 to TRBJ2-5; D possibly uses TRBD1 or TRBD2 (5 bases each). Trimming removed 5 bases from V and 4 bases from J, with 14 bases in between. Germline V gene sequence: CDR1 SGHVS, CDR2 FNYEAQ. This CDR3 is 14 amino acids long. The CDR3 nucleotides are TGTGCCAGCAGCCTCCCCGGGGCTGGAGAGACCCAGTACTTC. Residues: CASSLPGAGETQYF.

The CDR3 loop reads CASGLGSGNGAGELFF. CDR3 bases: TGTGCTAGTGGCCTTGGTAGCGGGAACGGGGCCGGGGAGCTGTTTTTT. V is TRBV12-5 and J is TRBJ2-2, with TRBD2 identical over 8 bases. Germline-derived CDR1 and CDR2 are LGHNT and FRNRAP. This CDR3 comprises 16 residues. Germline trimming cut 6 bases from V and 6 bases from J; bases unmatched to any gene: 12. Complete variable domain (other parts from reference TRBV12-5 and TRBJ2-2): DARVTQTPRHKVTEMGQEVTMRCQPILGHNTVFWYRQTMMQGLELLAYFRNRAPLDDSGMPKDRFSAEMPDATLATLKIQPSEPRDSAVYFCASGLGSGNGAGELFFGEGSRLTVL.

This rearrangement joins TRBV2 to TRBJ2-1; a weak D match, TRBD2 (6 bases). The CDR3 contains 16 residues. The germline CDR1 and CDR2 sequences are SNHLY and FYNNEI. V was cut by 7 bases and J by 6 bases, with 22 bases left in between. The CDR3 protein is CASMTQNFGTFNEQFF. CDR3 DNA sequence: TGTGCCAGCATGACCCAAAACTTCGGGACTTTCAATGAGCAGTTCTTC. The entire variable domain, with the rest obtained from reference TRBV2 and TRBJ2-1, is as follows: EPEVTQTPSHQVTQMGQEVILRCVPISNHLYFYWYRQILGQKVEFLVSFYNNEISEKSEIFDDQFSVERPDGSNFTLKIRSTKLEDSAMYFCASMTQNFGTFNEQFFGPGTRLTVL.